This T cell receptor (beta chain) is drawn from a study of blood T cell repertoires in COVID-19. Whole-study context: Acute-phase and convalescent COVID-19 samples originated in the United States, Italy and Spain. Sample material is recorded as cDNA or gDNA derived from T cells, B-cell-depleted T cells, or PBMCs.

The germline CDR1 and CDR2 sequences are SGDLS and YYNGEE. The V and J ends lost 2 bases and 4 bases, in that order; junction bases with no gene match: 2. The CDR3 has 15 residues. This clone was seen only once. Study processing details: Estimation of nucleated cell counts was performed using reference gene primer amplification. The data were produced by immunoSEQ multiplex PCR, yet TCRdb's version contains in-frame clones alone and is incomplete. The DNA was the basis for D and trimming; V, J and clone size are from that table. The sample lists approximately 25,000 clones; 82% were seen once. The source material was peripheral blood. This TCR derives from a human donor in a cohort sampled during active COVID-19. The V gene is TRBV9, the J gene TRBJ2-3; 12 bases agree with TRBD2. CDR3 in amino acids: CASSVTSGGPDTQYF. The DNA of the CDR3 is TGTGCCAGCAGCGTGACTAGCGGGGGCCCAGATACGCAGTATTTT.